This TCR beta chain was sequenced during a study of identical twins. This clonotype occurred many times. Its specificity is not known. The study, taken as a whole, reports: The presence of invariant MAIT and iNKT cells could partly confound analyses of zero-insertion sequences.

All donors were healthy Caucasians. V lost 0 bases, J lost 7 bases, and 10 bases lay in between. The CDR3 loop spans 13 amino acids. Germline V gene data show CDR1 as LGHNA and CDR2 as YSLEER. TCRdb re-called the 5' RACE reads with MiXCR, one entry per CDR3 protein. The data contain under 250,000 distinct CDR3 sequences, around 8% of them singletons. These data were also reused for a study on yellow fever vaccine responses in identical twins.

Sequenced input: memory (CD45RO+) T cells sorted from blood. The clonotype originates from a woman aged 18-30 years in good health. V gene TRBV4-3 combines with J gene TRBJ2-7; D remains ambiguous. The CDR3 DNA follows: TGCGCCAGCAGCCAAGAAATGACGAATGAGCAGTACTTC. This sequence encodes CASSQEMTNEQYF.